Shown below are 28 T cell receptor beta chains from a single sample sequenced in a study of cytomegalovirus exposure and HLA in healthy donors (dated by TCRdb to 2017 to 2019). Receptor amplification or capture employed the immunoSEQ multiplex PCR assay. For the multiplex PCR, a mixture combining 60 forward primers for TCR Vbeta segments and 13 reverse primers for TCR Jbeta segments was used. TCRdb obtained this table from immuneACCESS and retained in-frame rearrangements with V and J assigned. These tables miss some clones; where compared with another copy, unresolved V genes account for less than half of the shortfall, and the remainder is unexplained. The sample table contains about 150,000 clones; only one count was recorded for 80% of them. Around 5.6% of the sample is held by the ten biggest clonotypes. The sequenced sample consisted of PBMCs. These receptors came from a middle-aged woman in good health and CMV-seropositive.

The chain couples TRBV27 to TRBJ2-5, with D tentatively TRBD1 (5 bases). Trimming cost V 5 bases and J 4 bases, with 17 bases left between them. CDR3 length: 15 amino acids. From germline, CDR1 is MNHEY and CDR2 SMNVEV (reference sequence). CDR3 in amino acids: CASSPRRVLRETQYF. CDR3 DNA sequence: TGTGCCAGCAGTCCCCGCAGGGTCCTCCGAGAGACCCAGTACTTC.

The table lists this clone with a few counts. V is TRBV5-5 and J is TRBJ1-1; D is undetermined. This CDR3 is 13 amino acids long. Trimming took 2 bases from V and 4 from J, leaving 9 bases between them. The germline gives CDR1 SGHKS, CDR2 YYEKEE (reference sequence). DNA of the CDR3: TGTGCCAGCAGCTTAGTTACAGTCACTGAAGCTTTCTTT. It encodes CASSLVTVTEAFF.

This clone was picked up one time. The chain employs TRBV5-1 and TRBJ2-6; a possible D gene is TRBD2 (6 bases). The CDR3 has 17 amino acids. Per germline, CDR1 SGHRS and CDR2 YFSETQ. Trimming pared 5 bases from V and 2 bases from J, leaving 17 bases between. Here the CDR3 DNA reads TGCGCCAGCAGTGTACCGGGACTTTCGGCTGGGGCCAACGTCCTGACTTTC. Its protein product is CASSVPGLSAGANVLTF.

This chain connects TRBV19 to TRBJ1-2; 7 bases are shared with TRBD1. The germline V gene has CDR1 LNHDA and CDR2 SQIVND (reference sequence). The CDR3 extends over 15 amino acids. V lost 5 bases, J lost 2 bases, and 8 bases stayed unmatched. The CDR3 loop reads CASSGAGGPNYGYTF. CDR3 DNA sequence: TGTGCCAGTAGTGGGGCAGGGGGGCCAAACTATGGCTACACCTTC.

The chain uses TRBV6-4 and TRBJ2-3; D may be TRBD2 (5 bases). Germline values: CDR1 MRHNA, CDR2 SNTAGT. V lost 3 bases, J lost 3 bases, and 10 bases lay in between. The CDR3 loop spans 14 amino acids. CDR3 bases: TGTGCCAGCAGTGATTCTGGAGGTACAGATACGCAGTATTTT. This gives the protein CASSDSGGTDTQYF.

V is TRBV12-5 and J is TRBJ2-7; TRBD2 matches at 7 bases. This CDR3 has 14 residues. Germline-derived CDR1 and CDR2 are LGHNT and FRNRAP. Trimming took 6 bases from V and 9 from J; bases not matched to a gene: 14. DNA for the CDR3: TGTGCTAGTGGCACTTCGTTGGGGGAGGGTGGGCAGTACTTC. Protein product: CASGTSLGEGGQYF.

This sequence joins TRBV19 and TRBJ2-1; maybe TRBD2 (6 bases). V dropped 2 bases and J dropped 8 bases, with 19 bases sitting between them. Germline V lookup: CDR1 LNHDA, CDR2 SQIVND (reference sequence). CDR3 length: 16 residues. The chain's CDR3 is CASSIPGGGARDEQFF. The DNA for the CDR3 is TGTGCCAGTAGTATACCAGGTGGCGGGGCCAGGGATGAGCAGTTCTTC. Using reference TRBV19 and TRBJ2-1 for the parts outside the CDR3, the full variable domain is DGGITQSPKYLFRKEGQNVTLSCEQNLNHDAMYWYRQDPGQGLRLIYYSQIVNDFQKGDIAEGYSVSREKKESFPLTVTSAQKNPTAFYLCASSIPGGGARDEQFFGPGTRLTVL.

This clone was recorded once. V and J are TRBV9 and TRBJ2-1; 11 bases are a match to TRBD2. The CDR3 sequence is 15 residues long. J was trimmed by 3 bases and V by 3 bases; bases with no gene match: 2. Germline loops: CDR1 SGDLS, CDR2 YYNGEE. This CDR3 is CASSALAGVYNEQFF. The CDR3, as DNA: TGTGCCAGCAGCGCACTAGCGGGAGTCTACAATGAGCAGTTCTTC.

This chain connects TRBV6-1 to TRBJ2-1; weak D call: TRBD1 (5 bases). Germline loops: CDR1 MNHNS, CDR2 SASEGT. The CDR3 has 15 residues. The V end lost 2 bases, the J end lost 4 bases, and 12 bases lay between the germline ends. CDR3 in DNA: TGTGCCAGCAGTGAAAGGTCGACAGTTTACAATGAGCAGTTCTTC. Encoded protein: CASSERSTVYNEQFF.

The table lists this clone with a count of one. The chain has TRBV27 and TRBJ1-4, with D possibly matching TRBD1 (5 bases). Trimming took off 0 bases at V and 8 bases at J, with 22 bases between the two ends. Per germline, CDR1 MNHEY and CDR2 SMNVEV (reference sequence). The CDR3 runs 18 residues. The CDR3 spells CASSLSGTRTGVGEKLFF. The DNA of the CDR3 is TGTGCCAGCAGTTTATCAGGAACCCGAACGGGGGTGGGGGAAAAACTGTTTTTT.

The chain employs TRBV27 and TRBJ1-2, with 9 bases fitting TRBD1. Trimming removed 6 bases from V and 8 bases from J; junction bases left unmatched: 16. Germline V lookup: CDR1 MNHEY, CDR2 SMNVEV (reference sequence). The CDR3 contains 16 residues. The CDR3: CASRVTGGFKGRGYTF. As DNA, the CDR3 is TGTGCCAGCAGGGTGACAGGGGGTTTTAAAGGCCGGGGCTACACCTTC.

J is TRBJ2-2 and V is TRBV30, with 12 nucleotides matching TRBD2. With 0 bases clipped from V and 3 bases from J, the junction kept 8 bases outside the gene matches. The CDR3 is 18 amino acids. Germline CDR1 and CDR2: GTSNPN and SVGIG (reference sequence). CDR3 region: CAWSVWPSGRDDTGELFF. CDR3 nucleotide sequence: TGTGCCTGGAGTGTTTGGCCTAGCGGGAGGGACGACACCGGGGAGCTGTTTTTT.

This clone was recorded a few times. The gene calls are TRBV2 and TRBJ2-7; D ambiguous. The CDR3 consists of 12 residues. V lost 5 bases and J 2 bases, leaving 7 bases between the germline ends. The germline V gene encodes CDR1 SNHLY and CDR2 FYNNEI. The CDR3 protein is CASSPLPYEQYF. The CDR3 DNA sequence: TGTGCCAGCAGTCCTCTCCCCTACGAGCAGTACTTC.

The V call is TRBV10-3, the J call TRBJ2-7, with D perhaps matching TRBD2 (7 bases). The V gene lost 7 bases and the J gene lost 3 bases, with 22 bases spanning the gap. The CDR3 totals 16 residues. Germline CDR1 ENHRY, CDR2 SYGVKD. The CDR3 DNA is TGTGCCATCACCGAGGGGAGGGGGGCTACCTACTACGAGCAGTACTTC. Its protein is CAITEGRGATYYEQYF.

CDR3 DNA: TGTGCCAGCTCACCGGACATTGGGGGGGCCGATGAAAAACTGTTTTTT. Amino acids: CASSPDIGGADEKLFF. The rearrangement links TRBV18 to TRBJ1-4, with D tentatively TRBD1 (6 bases). Germline V gene sequence: CDR1 KGHSH, CDR2 LQKENI. The V end was cut by 3 bases, the J end by 6 bases, with 17 bases between. The CDR3 extends over 16 amino acids.

This sequence joins TRBV4-1 and TRBJ2-1; 8 nucleotides agree with TRBD2. Unmatched junction bases numbered 4, after V lost 5 bases and J lost 4 bases. CDR3 length equals 14 residues. The germline gives CDR1 MGHRA, CDR2 YSYEKL. The CDR3 DNA sequence: TGCGCCAGCAGCAGCACTAGCGGTTACAATGAGCAGTTCTTC. Translating gives CASSSTSGYNEQFF.

There are a few counts of this clone. The rearrangement uses TRBV4-1 and TRBJ1-1; 8 bases agree with TRBD1. This CDR3 has 15 amino acids. Germline V gene sequence: CDR1 MGHRA, CDR2 YSYEKL. V shed 1 base, J shed 1 base, and the junction held 2 bases outside the gene matches. Written as DNA, the CDR3 is TGCGCCAGCAGCCAAGGGACAGGGCCGAACACTGAAGCTTTCTTT. This translates into CASSQGTGPNTEAFF.

V is TRBV28 and J is TRBJ2-7; 10 bases line up with TRBD2. With V trimmed by 7 bases and J by 2 bases, 11 bases remained unmatched. CDR1 and CDR2 from the germline V gene are MDHEN and SYDVKM. CDR3 length: 16 residues. CDR3 in DNA: TGTGCCAGCATTCCTGGGGGACTAGCGACAGCCTACGAGCAGTACTTC. It translates to CASIPGGLATAYEQYF.

This clone was seen a few times. The rearrangement joins TRBV10-2 to TRBJ2-1; weak D call: TRBD1 (6 bases). Germline V CDR1 and CDR2: WSHSY, SAAADI. The V and J ends lost 7 bases and 5 bases respectively, with 12 bases between them. The CDR3 sequence is 13 residues long. CDR3 sequence: CASTLTGHNEQFF. The CDR3 DNA reads as TGCGCCAGCACCCTTACAGGGCACAATGAGCAGTTCTTC.

This chain links TRBV7-8 with TRBJ2-1; D gene uncertain. Trimming removed 5 bases from V and 0 bases from J, with 20 bases in between. This CDR3 is 18 amino acids long. Germline V CDR1 and CDR2: SGHVS, FQNEAQ. The CDR3 loop reads CASSPLGVSGTSYNEQFF. The CDR3 nucleotides read TGTGCCAGCAGCCCACTGGGTGTGTCGGGTACCTCCTACAATGAGCAGTTCTTC. Full variable domain (rest looked up from reference TRBV7-8 and TRBJ2-1): GAGVSQSPRYKVAKRGQDVALRCDPISGHVSLFWYQQALGQGPEFLTYFQNEAQLDKSGLPSDRFFAERPEGSVSTLKIQRTQQEDSAVYLCASSPLGVSGTSYNEQFFGPGTRLTVL.

V gene TRBV28 combines with J gene TRBJ1-1, with D maybe TRBD1 (5 bases). Trimming took 6 bases from V and 1 from J, leaving 9 bases between them. This CDR3 region has 13 residues. The germline V gene has CDR1 MDHEN and CDR2 SYDVKM. In DNA form, the CDR3 reads TGTGCCAGCAGGATCCAGGGGAACACTGAAGCTTTCTTT. Translated: CASRIQGNTEAFF.

This clone occurred once. The rearrangement uses TRBV5-1 and TRBJ2-7; D ambiguous. Trimming left V 2 bases short and J 7 bases short, with 13 bases between. Germline V gene sequence: CDR1 SGHRS, CDR2 YFSETQ. This CDR3 is 13 amino acids long. CDR3 amino acids: CASSLNVNGEQYF. The CDR3 nucleotides read TGCGCCAGCAGCTTAAACGTGAACGGGGAGCAGTACTTC.

This clone was recorded once. J is TRBJ1-2 and V is TRBV25-1; D is possibly TRBD1 (5 bases). This CDR3 contains 14 residues. The germline gives CDR1 MGHDK, CDR2 SYGVNS. V dropped 4 bases and J dropped 4 bases, with 13 bases sitting between them. The DNA of the CDR3 is TGTGCCAGCAGTGTTGTCGACAGCAGCTATGGCTACACCTTC. Residues: CASSVVDSSYGYTF.

This rearrangement joins TRBV7-2 to TRBJ2-2, with unresolved D. Germline CDR1 is SGHTA and CDR2 is FQGNSA. Deletions cut 4 bases from V and 2 bases from J, with 5 bases between. CDR3 length equals 13 residues. CDR3 sequence: CASSSPNTGELFF. CDR3 nucleotides: TGTGCCAGCAGCTCCCCAAACACCGGGGAGCTGTTTTTT. Combining the CDR3 with reference TRBV7-2 and TRBJ2-2 gives the whole variable domain GAGVSQSPSNKVTEKGKDVELRCDPISGHTALYWYRQSLGQGLEFLIYFQGNSAPDKSGLPSDRFSAERTGGSVSTLTIQRTQQEDSAVYLCASSSPNTGELFFGEGSRLTVL.

CDR3 sequence reads: CSVLTGQGGTEAFF. Here the CDR3 DNA reads TGCAGCGTTCTAACCGGACAGGGTGGGACTGAAGCTTTCTTT. The chain joins TRBV29-1 to TRBJ1-1; 8 bases match TRBD1. The V segment lost 5 bases and the J segment 5 bases; nucleotides outside the gene matches: 10. Germline loops: CDR1 SQVTM, CDR2 ANQGSEA. This CDR3 comprises 14 residues.

The genes are TRBV6-7 and TRBJ2-7; TRBD2 might be the D (6 bases). TRBV6-7 belongs to the ORF category, with a function that is uncertain. V was clipped by 7 bases and J by 3 bases, with 22 bases between them. The CDR3 consists of 16 residues. The CDR3 bases are TGTGCCAGCACCTCCGGGGATAGTAGCGGAGGCTACGAGCAGTACTTC. It is translated as CASTSGDSSGGYEQYF.

J is TRBJ1-2 and V is TRBV5-6; D unresolved. This CDR3 region has 15 residues. The germline V gene encodes CDR1 SGHDT and CDR2 YYEEEE. V lost 4 bases and J lost 8, with 21 bases in between. In DNA form, the CDR3 reads TGTGCCAGCAGCCATACACCTCAGGCCTCCGGAGGCTACACCTTC. Translated, it gives CASSHTPQASGGYTF.

This clone has only a few counts. The chain uses TRBV25-1 and TRBJ2-1; weak D call: TRBD1 (5 bases). V was pared by 3 bases and J by 2 bases, with 11 bases between. The CDR3 has 15 residues. The germline gives CDR1 MGHDK, CDR2 SYGVNS. CDR3 sequence reads: CASSDPGPTYNEQFF. In DNA, the CDR3 is TGTGCCAGCAGTGACCCAGGGCCAACCTACAATGAGCAGTTCTTC.